This T cell receptor (beta chain) appears in the sequencing data of a study of blood T cell repertoires in COVID-19. The CDR3 runs 12 residues. Trimming removed 8 bases at V and 4 bases at J, with 10 bases between. Germline assignment: CDR1 LGHDT and CDR2 YNNKEL (reference sequence). Sequencing used immunoSEQ multiplex PCR; TCRdb keeps in-frame clones, though not all of them. Of approximately 220,000 clones in the sample, under 90% were seen once. The table lists this clone with a count of one. This clonotype was sampled from a woman aged 30 to 39 with acute COVID-19. V is TRBV3-1 (or the pseudogene TRBV3-2) and J is TRBJ2-3, with D maybe TRBD2 (6 bases). Material: PBMCs or T cells enriched from blood (not recorded which). CDR3 residues: CASRRGADTQYF. CDR3 nucleotides: TGTGCCAGCCGGAGGGGCGCAGATACGCAGTATTTT.